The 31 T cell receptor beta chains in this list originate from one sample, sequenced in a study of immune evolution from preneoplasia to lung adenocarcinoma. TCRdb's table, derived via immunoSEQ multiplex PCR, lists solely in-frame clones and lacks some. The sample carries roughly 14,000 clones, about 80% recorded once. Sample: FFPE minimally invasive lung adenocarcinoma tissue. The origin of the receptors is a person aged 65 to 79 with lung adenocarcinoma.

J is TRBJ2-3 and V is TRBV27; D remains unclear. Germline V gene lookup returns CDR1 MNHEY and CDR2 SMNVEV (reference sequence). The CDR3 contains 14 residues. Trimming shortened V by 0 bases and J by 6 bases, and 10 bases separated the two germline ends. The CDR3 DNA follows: TGTGCCAGCAGTTTATCGCAGCTTAGCGATACGCAGTATTTT. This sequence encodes CASSLSQLSDTQYF.

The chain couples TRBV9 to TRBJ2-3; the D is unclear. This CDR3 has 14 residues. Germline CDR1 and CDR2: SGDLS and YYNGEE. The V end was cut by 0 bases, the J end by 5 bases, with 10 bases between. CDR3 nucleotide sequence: TGTGCCAGCAGCGTAGAGGACCTACGAGATACGCAGTATTTT. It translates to CASSVEDLRDTQYF.

The CDR3 DNA is TGTGCCAGCAGCTACGGGGTAACTGGGGCCAACGTCCTGACTTTC. This translates into CASSYGVTGANVLTF. The rearrangement joins TRBV7-6 to TRBJ2-6; D is possibly TRBD2 (5 bases). V dropped 4 bases and J dropped 2 bases, with 9 bases sitting between them. The germline CDR1 and CDR2 sequences are SGHVS and FNYEAQ. The CDR3 is made up of 15 amino acids.

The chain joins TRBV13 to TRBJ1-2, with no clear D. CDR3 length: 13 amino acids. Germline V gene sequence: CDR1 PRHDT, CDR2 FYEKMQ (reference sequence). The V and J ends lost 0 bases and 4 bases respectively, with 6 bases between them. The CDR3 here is CASSLGGFYGYTF. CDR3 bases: TGTGCCAGCAGCTTAGGGGGGTTCTATGGCTACACCTTC.

DNA of the CDR3: TGTGCCAGCAGCTTAGTGCTAGCGGGAGGCAGGGACAATGAGCAGTTCTTC. The encoded protein is CASSLVLAGGRDNEQFF. The chain carries TRBV11-3 and TRBJ2-1; 11 bases align to TRBD2. The CDR3 loop spans 17 amino acids. Germline loops: CDR1 SGHNT, CDR2 YENEEA. V gave up 1 base and J gave up 5 bases; unmatched junction bases: 7.

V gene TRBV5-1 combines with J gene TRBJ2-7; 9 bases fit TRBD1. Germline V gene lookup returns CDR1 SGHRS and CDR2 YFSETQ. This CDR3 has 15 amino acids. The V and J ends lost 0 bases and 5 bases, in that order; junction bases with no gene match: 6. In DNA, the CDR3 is TGCGCCAGCAGCTTGGAGGGACAGGGAGTCCACGAGCAGTACTTC. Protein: CASSLEGQGVHEQYF.

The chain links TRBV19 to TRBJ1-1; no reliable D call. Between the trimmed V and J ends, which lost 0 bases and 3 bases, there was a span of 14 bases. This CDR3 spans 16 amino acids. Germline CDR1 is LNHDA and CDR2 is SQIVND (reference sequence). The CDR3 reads CASSIDHRGPDTEAFF. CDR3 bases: TGTGCCAGTAGTATAGATCACCGAGGCCCTGACACTGAAGCTTTCTTT.

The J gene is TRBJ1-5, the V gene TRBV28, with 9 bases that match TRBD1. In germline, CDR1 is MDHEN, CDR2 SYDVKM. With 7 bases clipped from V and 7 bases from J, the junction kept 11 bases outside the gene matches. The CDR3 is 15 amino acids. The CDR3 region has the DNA TGTGCCAGCATCCCCCGGGACAGGGAAGGGCAGCCCCAGCATTTT. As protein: CASIPRDREGQPQHF.

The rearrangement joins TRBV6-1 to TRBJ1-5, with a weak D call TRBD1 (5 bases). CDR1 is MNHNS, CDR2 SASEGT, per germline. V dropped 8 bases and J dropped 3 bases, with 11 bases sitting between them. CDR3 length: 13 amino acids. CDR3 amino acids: CASAGINNQPQHF. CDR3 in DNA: TGTGCCAGCGCAGGGATTAACAATCAGCCCCAGCATTTT.

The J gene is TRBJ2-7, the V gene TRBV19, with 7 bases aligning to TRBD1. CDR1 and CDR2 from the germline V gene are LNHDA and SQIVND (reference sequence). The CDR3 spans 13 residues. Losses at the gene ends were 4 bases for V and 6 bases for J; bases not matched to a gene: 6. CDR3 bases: TGTGCCAGTAGTAAGTTGACAGGGCTCGAGCAGTACTTC. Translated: CASSKLTGLEQYF. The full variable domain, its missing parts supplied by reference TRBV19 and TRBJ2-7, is DGGITQSPKYLFRKEGQNVTLSCEQNLNHDAMYWYRQDPGQGLRLIYYSQIVNDFQKGDIAEGYSVSREKKESFPLTVTSAQKNPTAFYLCASSKLTGLEQYFGPGTRLTVT.

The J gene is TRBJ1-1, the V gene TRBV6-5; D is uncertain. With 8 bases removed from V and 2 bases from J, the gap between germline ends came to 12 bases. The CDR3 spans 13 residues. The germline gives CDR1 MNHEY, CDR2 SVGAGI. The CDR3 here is CASRVRSNTEAFF. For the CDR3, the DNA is TGTGCCAGCCGAGTTAGAAGTAACACTGAAGCTTTCTTT.

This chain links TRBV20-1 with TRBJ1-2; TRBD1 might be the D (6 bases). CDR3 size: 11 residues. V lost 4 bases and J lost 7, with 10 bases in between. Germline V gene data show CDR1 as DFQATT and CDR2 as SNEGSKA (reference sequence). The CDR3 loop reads CSATGHLGYTF. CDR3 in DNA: TGCAGTGCTACGGGACACCTTGGCTACACCTTC.

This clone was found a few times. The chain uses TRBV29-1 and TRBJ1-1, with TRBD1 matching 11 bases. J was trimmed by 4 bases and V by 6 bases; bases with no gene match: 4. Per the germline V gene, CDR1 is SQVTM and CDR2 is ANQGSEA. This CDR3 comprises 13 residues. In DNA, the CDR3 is TGCAGCGTCGCCGGGACAGGGGGCACTGAAGCTTTCTTT. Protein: CSVAGTGGTEAFF.

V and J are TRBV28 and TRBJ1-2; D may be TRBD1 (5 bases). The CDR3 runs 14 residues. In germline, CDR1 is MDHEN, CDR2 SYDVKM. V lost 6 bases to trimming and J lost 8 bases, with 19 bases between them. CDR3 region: CASSLSGEALGYTF. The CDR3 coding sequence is TGTGCCAGCAGCCTCTCGGGGGAGGCCTTAGGCTACACCTTC.

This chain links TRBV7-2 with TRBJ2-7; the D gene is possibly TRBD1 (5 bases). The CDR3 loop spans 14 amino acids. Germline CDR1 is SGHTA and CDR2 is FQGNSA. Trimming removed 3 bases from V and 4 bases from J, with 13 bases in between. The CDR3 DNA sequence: TGTGCCAGCAGCTTTGCACCCCAGGGTTACGAGCAGTACTTC. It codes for CASSFAPQGYEQYF.

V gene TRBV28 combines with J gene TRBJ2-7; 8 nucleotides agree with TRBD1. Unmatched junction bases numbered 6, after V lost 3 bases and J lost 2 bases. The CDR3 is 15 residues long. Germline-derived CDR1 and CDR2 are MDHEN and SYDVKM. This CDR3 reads CASSFRDRGTYEQYF. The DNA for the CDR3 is TGTGCCAGCAGTTTCAGAGACAGGGGTACCTACGAGCAGTACTTC.

CDR3 in amino acids: CASSKWETQYF. In nucleotides, the CDR3 is TGTGCCAGCAGTAAGTGGGAGACCCAGTACTTC. This chain connects TRBV11-3 to TRBJ2-5; D is uncertain. This CDR3 region has 11 residues. Trimming took 6 bases from V and 5 from J, leaving 7 bases between them. The germline CDR1 and CDR2 sequences are SGHNT and YENEEA.

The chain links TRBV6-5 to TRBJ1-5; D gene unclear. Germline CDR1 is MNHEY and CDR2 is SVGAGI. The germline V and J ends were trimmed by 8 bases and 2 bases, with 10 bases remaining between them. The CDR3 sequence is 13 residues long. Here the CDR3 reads CASPSCGNQPQHF. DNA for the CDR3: TGTGCCAGCCCGAGTTGTGGCAATCAGCCCCAGCATTTT.

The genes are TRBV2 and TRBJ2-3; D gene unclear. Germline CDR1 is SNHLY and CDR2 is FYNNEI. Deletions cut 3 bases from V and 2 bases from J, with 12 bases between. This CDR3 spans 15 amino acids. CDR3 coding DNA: TGTGCCAGCAGTGATCGGGCCGCCCTCACAGATACGCAGTATTTT. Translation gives CASSDRAALTDTQYF.

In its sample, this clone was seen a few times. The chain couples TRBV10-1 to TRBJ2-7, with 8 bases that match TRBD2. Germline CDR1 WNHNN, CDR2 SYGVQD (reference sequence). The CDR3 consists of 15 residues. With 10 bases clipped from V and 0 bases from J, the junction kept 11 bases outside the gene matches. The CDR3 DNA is TGCGCCACCCCTGGACTAGCCGCGAGCTCCTACGAGCAGTACTTC. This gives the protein CATPGLAASSYEQYF.

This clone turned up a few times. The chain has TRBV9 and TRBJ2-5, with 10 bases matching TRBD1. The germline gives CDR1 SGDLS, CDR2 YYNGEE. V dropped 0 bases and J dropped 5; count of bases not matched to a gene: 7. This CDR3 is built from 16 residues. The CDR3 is CASSVGSTGGWETQYF. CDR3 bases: TGTGCCAGCAGCGTAGGTTCGACAGGGGGCTGGGAGACCCAGTACTTC.

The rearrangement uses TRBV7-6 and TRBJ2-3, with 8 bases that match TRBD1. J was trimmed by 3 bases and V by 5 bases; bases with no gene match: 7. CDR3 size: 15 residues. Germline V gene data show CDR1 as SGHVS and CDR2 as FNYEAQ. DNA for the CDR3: TGTGCCAGCAGCCACGACAGGGGAAGAACAGATACGCAGTATTTT. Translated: CASSHDRGRTDTQYF.

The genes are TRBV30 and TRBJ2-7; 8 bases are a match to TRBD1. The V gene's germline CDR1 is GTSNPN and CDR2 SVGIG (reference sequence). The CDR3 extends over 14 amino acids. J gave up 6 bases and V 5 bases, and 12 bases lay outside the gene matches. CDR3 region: CAWDPGTGLGEQYF. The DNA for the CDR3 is TGTGCCTGGGACCCCGGGACAGGCTTGGGCGAGCAGTACTTC.

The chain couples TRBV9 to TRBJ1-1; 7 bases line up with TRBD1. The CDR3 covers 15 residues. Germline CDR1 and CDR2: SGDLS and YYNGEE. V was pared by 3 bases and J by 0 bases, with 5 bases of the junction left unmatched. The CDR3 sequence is CASSGRQGMNTEAFF. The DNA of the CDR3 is TGTGCCAGCAGCGGTCGACAGGGAATGAACACTGAAGCTTTCTTT.

The CDR3: CASSLKGGANGYTF. CDR3 DNA: TGTGCCAGCAGCTTAAAAGGGGGAGCTAATGGCTACACCTTC. V usage is TRBV7-3 and J usage is TRBJ1-2; the D gene is possibly TRBD1 (6 bases). The germline V gene encodes CDR1 SGHTA and CDR2 FQGTGA. Deletions cut 1 base from V and 6 bases from J, with 12 bases between. This CDR3 region has 14 residues. The variable domain in full, with the rest retrieved from reference TRBV7-3 and TRBJ1-2, is GAGVSQTPSNKVTEKGKYVELRCDPISGHTALYWYRQSLGQGPEFLIYFQGTGAADDSGLPNDRFFAVRPEGSVSTLKIQRTERGDSAVYLCASSLKGGANGYTFGSGTRLTVV.

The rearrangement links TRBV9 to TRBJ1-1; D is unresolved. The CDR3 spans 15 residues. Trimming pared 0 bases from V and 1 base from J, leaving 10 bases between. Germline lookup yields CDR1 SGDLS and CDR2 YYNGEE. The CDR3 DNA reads TGTGCCAGCAGCGTAGGCCTCTCAAAGAACACTGAAGCTTTCTTT. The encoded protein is CASSVGLSKNTEAFF.

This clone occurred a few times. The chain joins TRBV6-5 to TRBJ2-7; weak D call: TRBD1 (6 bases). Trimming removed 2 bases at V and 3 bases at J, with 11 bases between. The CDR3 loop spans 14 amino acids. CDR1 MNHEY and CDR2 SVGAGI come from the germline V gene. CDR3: CASSYLQDSYEQYF. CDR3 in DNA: TGTGCCAGCAGTTACCTCCAGGACAGCTACGAGCAGTACTTC.

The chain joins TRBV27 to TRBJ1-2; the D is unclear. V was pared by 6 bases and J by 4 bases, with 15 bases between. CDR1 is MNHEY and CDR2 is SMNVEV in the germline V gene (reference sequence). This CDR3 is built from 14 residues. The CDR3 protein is CASSPGQSRYGYTF. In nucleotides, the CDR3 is TGTGCCAGCAGCCCAGGTCAAAGTCGCTATGGCTACACCTTC.

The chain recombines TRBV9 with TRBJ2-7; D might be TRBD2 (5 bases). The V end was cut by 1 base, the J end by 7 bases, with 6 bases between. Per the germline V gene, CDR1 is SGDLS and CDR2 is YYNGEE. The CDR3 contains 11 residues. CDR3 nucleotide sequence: TGTGCCAGCAGCGTAACGGGGGAGCAGTACTTC. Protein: CASSVTGEQYF.

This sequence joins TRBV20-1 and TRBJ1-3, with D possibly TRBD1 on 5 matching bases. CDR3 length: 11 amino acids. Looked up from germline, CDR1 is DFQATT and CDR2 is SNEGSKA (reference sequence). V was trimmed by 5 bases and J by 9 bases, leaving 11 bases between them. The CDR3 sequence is CSAYTTGTIYF. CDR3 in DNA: TGCAGTGCTTATACAACAGGCACCATATATTTT.

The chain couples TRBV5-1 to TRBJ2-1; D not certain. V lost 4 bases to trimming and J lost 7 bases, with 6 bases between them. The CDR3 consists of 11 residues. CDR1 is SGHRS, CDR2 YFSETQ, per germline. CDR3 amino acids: CASSEANEQFF. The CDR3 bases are TGCGCCAGCAGCGAGGCTAATGAGCAGTTCTTC.